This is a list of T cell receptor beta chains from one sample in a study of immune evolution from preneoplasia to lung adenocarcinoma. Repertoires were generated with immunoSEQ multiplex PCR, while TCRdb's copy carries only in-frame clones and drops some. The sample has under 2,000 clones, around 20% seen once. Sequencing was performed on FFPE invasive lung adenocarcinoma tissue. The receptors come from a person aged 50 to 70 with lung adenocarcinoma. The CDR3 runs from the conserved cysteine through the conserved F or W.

CDR3: CASSLSSTSRTDTQYF; V: TRBV7-2; J: TRBJ2-3
CDR3: CASSLVGEQYF; V: TRBV11-3; J: TRBJ2-7
CDR3: CASSNWGDQPQHF; V: TRBV9; J: TRBJ1-5
CDR3: CASSYNTGELFF; V: TRBV6-5; J: TRBJ2-2
CDR3: CASPLGGSYNEQFF; V: TRBV10-1; J: TRBJ2-1
CDR3: CASSQDPQEETQYF; V: TRBV4-1; J: TRBJ2-5
CDR3: CASSQNTGTERTQPGYEQYF; V: TRBV4-1; J: TRBJ2-7
CDR3: CASSDKLNTGELFF; V: TRBV6-4; J: TRBJ2-2
CDR3: CASSEGTYYEQYF; V: TRBV6-1; J: TRBJ2-7
CDR3: CASSLDSEKLFF; V: TRBV7-8; J: TRBJ1-4
CDR3: CASRLGGQGGQPQHF; V: TRBV12-2; J: TRBJ1-5
CDR3: CASSLGQLGEKLFF; V: TRBV5-1; J: TRBJ1-4
CDR3: CASSGGAGLGQYF; V: TRBV6-5; J: TRBJ2-7
CDR3: CASSAGDRNIQYF; V: TRBV9; J: TRBJ2-4
CDR3: CASSLTSGSSDTQYF; V: TRBV9; J: TRBJ2-3
CDR3: CASSPQPRYHITDTQYF; V: TRBV9; J: TRBJ2-3
CDR3: CASSPADRPIEQYF; V: TRBV5-1; J: TRBJ2-7
CDR3: CASSESSSGSYEQFF; V: TRBV10-1; J: TRBJ2-1
CDR3: CASSLGTFSGSGELFF; V: TRBV7-3; J: TRBJ2-2
CDR3: CASSRDSNTEAFF; V: TRBV5-4; J: TRBJ1-1